These T cell receptor beta chains were read from a single sample in a study of CXCR3-negative and CXCR3-positive naive CD8 T cells. For each CDR3 protein, TCRdb gives one entry from its re-call of the 5' RACE reads, without DNA. The sample features approximately 88,000 distinct CDR3 sequences, with over 1.5% in its top ten. The sequenced sample consisted of naive CXCR3- CD8+ T cells from blood. Receptors originate from a human donor in good health. Some clones in this sample may be carry-over from other donors' samples. Both conserved end residues are part of each CDR3.

v_call	j_call	cdr3_aa
TRBV6-5	TRBJ1-2	CASSRQPHEGYTF
TRBV5-5	TRBJ2-1	CASSLVASGGSPYNEQFF
TRBV2	TRBJ1-4	CASSGTGGPNEKLFF
TRBV7-9	TRBJ2-3	CASSYPGQGTDTQYF
TRBV6-4	TRBJ2-1	CASSDEDYQGNEQFF
TRBV7-8	TRBJ2-3	CATGTRFFTDTQYF
TRBV5-1	TRBJ2-1	CASSLGRSTEQFF
TRBV4-3	TRBJ2-1	CASSQRLVNEQFF
TRBV7-8	TRBJ1-1	CASLTGVNTEAFF
TRBV14	TRBJ2-7	CASSPEQGAWYEQYF
TRBV14	TRBJ2-1	CASSQAWARRSYNEQFF
TRBV2	TRBJ1-5	CASSAKGSGVAGNQPQHF
TRBV28	TRBJ2-1	CASSLVLGNEQFF
TRBV27	TRBJ2-7	CASSLAKGTYEQYF
TRBV28	TRBJ2-1	CASSTPGTFYNEQFF
TRBV6-6	TRBJ2-7	CASKSGNSYEQYF
TRBV6-5	TRBJ1-1	CASSYSLTHRGLEHTEAFF